The 19 T cell receptor beta chains below come from one sample, sequenced in a study of CD8 T cells in ankylosing spondylitis. MiXCR, run by TCRdb on the 5' RACE reads, gives a single entry per CDR3 protein. Of just under 350,000 distinct CDR3 sequences in the sample, roughly 14% were seen once. The specimen sequenced was blood, either unsorted or a sorted T cell fraction (not recorded which). These receptors came from a male donor with ankylosing spondylitis or in good health (not recorded which).

This sequence joins TRBV10-1 and TRBJ2-3; 9 nucleotides align to TRBD1. The CDR3 spans 16 residues. Germline assignment: CDR1 WNHNN and CDR2 SYGVQD (reference sequence). With V trimmed by 5 bases and J by 2 bases, 8 bases remained unmatched. CDR3 sequence: CASSSGTGGVTDTQYF. The CDR3 DNA reads TGCGCCAGCAGTTCTGGCACAGGGGGCGTCACAGATACGCAGTATTTT.

This chain connects TRBV4-1 to TRBJ2-7; tentative D call: TRBD2 (6 bases). The CDR3 runs to 15 residues. Trimming took 1 base from V and 2 from J, leaving 12 bases between them. Germline CDR1 and CDR2: MGHRA and YSYEKL. The chain's CDR3 is CASSQAGTRTYEQYF. CDR3 DNA: TGCGCCAGCAGCCAAGCCGGGACTCGTACCTACGAGCAGTACTTC.

The sample holds a few counts of this clonotype. The V gene is TRBV4-2, the J gene TRBJ2-1, with D hard to call. CDR3 size: 14 residues. Germline assignment: CDR1 LGHNA and CDR2 YNFKEQ. V was pared by 0 bases and J by 12 bases, with 15 bases between. The CDR3 is CASSQDPQSPGQFF. The DNA for the CDR3 is TGTGCCAGCAGCCAAGATCCCCAGTCCCCTGGGCAGTTCTTC.

This clonotype was counted only a few times. The V call is TRBV3-1, the J call TRBJ2-1; 10 bases line up with TRBD2. The germline V gene encodes CDR1 LGHDT and CDR2 YNNKEL (reference sequence). The CDR3 contains 15 residues. The V and J ends lost 4 bases and 7 bases, in that order; junction bases with no gene match: 7. Written as DNA, the CDR3 is TGTGCCAGCAGCCTCTGGTCTAGCGGGAGTAATGAGCAGTTCTTC. It specifies CASSLWSSGSNEQFF.

The chain uses TRBV18 and TRBJ2-3, with TRBD2 matching 9 bases. CDR3 length equals 17 residues. Germline CDR1 reads KGHSH; CDR2 reads LQKENI. V lost 0 bases and J lost 5; bases outside the gene matches: 9. The CDR3 nucleotides read TGTGCCAGCTCACCACCTGACGCGGGGGGGCTTGGAGATACGCAGTATTTT. Protein sequence: CASSPPDAGGLGDTQYF.

The sample holds a few counts of this clonotype. V is TRBV4-1 and J is TRBJ2-1; D gene uncertain. CDR1 MGHRA and CDR2 YSYEKL come from the germline V gene. The CDR3 sequence is 15 residues long. Trimming shortened V by 4 bases and J by 9 bases, and 19 bases separated the two germline ends. CDR3 sequence reads: CASSLTTAVVPEQFF. The CDR3 DNA reads TGCGCCAGCAGCCTAACTACCGCGGTAGTACCTGAGCAGTTCTTC.

This clonotype has only a few counts. The CDR3 protein is CAISESGGGGPNEQFF. The CDR3 DNA reads as TGTGCCATCAGTGAGTCTGGCGGGGGGGGGCCCAATGAGCAGTTCTTC. This rearrangement joins TRBV10-3 to TRBJ2-1; TRBD2 aligns across 9 bases. CDR1 ENHRY and CDR2 SYGVKD come from the germline V gene. The trim removed 0 bases at V and 6 bases at J, leaving 6 bases unmatched. The CDR3 totals 16 residues.

The chain joins TRBV12-3 or TRBV12-4 to TRBJ1-1; D ambiguous. V lost 6 bases, J lost 7 bases, and 12 bases lay in between. This CDR3 contains 12 residues. CDR3 nucleotides: TGTGCCAGCAGCACTTTAGGGTTTGAAGCTTTCTTT. Translated: CASSTLGFEAFF.

J is TRBJ1-5 and V is TRBV10-2; 10 positions match TRBD1. J lost 6 bases, V lost 7 bases, and 6 bases had no gene match. CDR3 length equals 14 residues. The germline V gene encodes CDR1 WSHSY and CDR2 SAAADI. The CDR3 region has the DNA TGCGCCAGCACCGGGACAGGGGATTCTCAGCCCCAGCATTTT. The encoded protein is CASTGTGDSQPQHF.

This clonotype was counted a few times. V usage is TRBV12-3 or TRBV12-4 and J usage is TRBJ2-7; 7 positions agree with TRBD2. V lost 2 bases and J lost 9; bases outside the gene matches: 13. CDR3 length equals 15 residues. CDR3 amino acids: CASSLTPGGNTGQYF. The CDR3 region has the DNA TGTGCCAGCAGTTTAACTCCCGGGGGGAATACGGGGCAGTACTTC.

This clonotype was recorded many times. This chain links TRBV5-1 with TRBJ2-5, with 7 bases identical to TRBD2. In germline, CDR1 is SGHRS, CDR2 YFSETQ. The junction had 3 bases not matched to a gene; V was cut back by 4 bases and J by 3 bases. This CDR3 is 13 amino acids long. The DNA of the CDR3 is TGCGCCAGCAGCCCCCTAGCGGAAGAGACCCAGTACTTC. Amino acid sequence: CASSPLAEETQYF.

The V gene is TRBV6-1, the J gene TRBJ1-6; TRBD1 matches 7 bases. The CDR3 runs to 16 residues. Germline values: CDR1 MNHNS, CDR2 SASEGT. Trimming cost V 7 bases and J 6 bases; bases outside gene matches: 12. The CDR3 DNA reads as TGTGCCAGCACCTCAACAGGGGTAGGGTTTAATTCACCCCTCCACTTT. Protein sequence: CASTSTGVGFNSPLHF.

The chain links TRBV6-4 to TRBJ1-2; possible D gene TRBD1, 5 bases. V was clipped by 6 bases and J by 1 base, with 15 bases between them. The CDR3 is 15 residues long. Germline V gene data show CDR1 as MRHNA and CDR2 as SNTAGT. CDR3 protein: CASSPEGMVNYGYTF. As DNA, the CDR3 is TGTGCCAGCAGCCCAGAGGGGATGGTTAACTATGGCTACACCTTC.

In its sample, this clonotype was seen a few times. The chain uses TRBV20-1 and TRBJ2-1; 15 bases align to TRBD2. CDR3 length: 16 amino acids. After removal of 3 bases from V and 2 bases from J, the junction contained 2 bases not matched to a gene. Germline loops: CDR1 DFQATT, CDR2 SNEGSKA (reference sequence). The CDR3, as DNA: TGCAGTGCTAGCGGACTAGCGGGAGGGCCCTACAATGAGCAGTTCTTC. This sequence encodes CSASGLAGGPYNEQFF.

This chain connects TRBV30 to TRBJ2-1; D remains ambiguous. The germline V gene encodes CDR1 GTSNPN and CDR2 SVGIG (reference sequence). V was pared by 0 bases and J by 8 bases, with 8 bases between. The CDR3 extends over 12 amino acids. CDR3 in DNA: TGTGCCTGGAGTGTAATGTTGGATGAGCAGTTCTTC. Its translation: CAWSVMLDEQFF.

The chain carries TRBV5-1 and TRBJ1-2, with unresolved D. Trimming pared 0 bases from V and 4 bases from J, leaving 13 bases between. Per the germline V gene, CDR1 is SGHRS and CDR2 is YFSETQ. The length of the CDR3 is 15 residues. DNA of the CDR3: TGCGCCAGCAGCTTGGCCGAGGGTTTAGTCTATGGCTACACCTTC. It encodes CASSLAEGLVYGYTF.

The chain has TRBV29-1 and TRBJ2-7; D is possibly TRBD1 (5 bases). Per the germline V gene, CDR1 is SQVTM and CDR2 is ANQGSEA. The CDR3 loop spans 12 amino acids. Trimming left V 6 bases short and J 0 bases short, with 9 bases between. In nucleotides, the CDR3 is TGCAGCGTCTGGACACACTCCTACGAGCAGTACTTC. Its translation is CSVWTHSYEQYF.

The chain couples TRBV12-3 or TRBV12-4 to TRBJ1-1, with no clear D. V was shortened by 6 bases and J by 6 bases, with 11 bases between the two germline ends. The CDR3 totals 12 residues. In DNA, the CDR3 is TGTGCCAGCAGGAGAAGTTCGCCTGAAGCTTTCTTT. This sequence encodes CASRRSSPEAFF.

The chain couples TRBV20-1 to TRBJ2-1, with a weak D call TRBD2 (7 bases). V shed 6 bases and J shed 3 bases, with 15 bases lying between them. Germline CDR1 DFQATT, CDR2 SNEGSKA (reference sequence). This CDR3 contains 14 residues. The CDR3 nucleotides read TGCAGTGCCCTCTCGAGGGGGGGCTACAATGAGCAGTTCTTC. Encoded protein: CSALSRGGYNEQFF.